Presented here are 21 T cell receptor beta chains from one specimen sequenced in a study of shared T cell receptors in the human thymus. Repertoires were generated with immunoSEQ multiplex PCR, while TCRdb's copy carries only in-frame clones and drops some. The sample lists 540,000 or so clones, around 78% occurring once. The same data also went into a second study, on human thymus T cells.

The sample was thymocytes. These receptors all come from a boy under three years old with a congenital heart defect.

J is TRBJ2-7 and V is TRBV11-2; TRBD1 agrees at 7 bases. V lost 2 bases, J lost 2 bases, and 9 bases stayed unmatched. The CDR3 runs to 16 residues. The germline V gene encodes CDR1 SGHAT and CDR2 FQNNGV. The CDR3 region is CASSLTQGQPPYEQYF. In DNA form, the CDR3 reads TGTGCCAGCAGCTTAACACAGGGGCAACCGCCCTACGAGCAGTACTTC.

This chain links TRBV5-4 with TRBJ1-1; tentative D call: TRBD1 (5 bases). Trimming left V 4 bases short and J 6 bases short, with 7 bases between. This CDR3 comprises 11 residues. Looked up from germline, CDR1 is SGHNT and CDR2 is YYREEE (reference sequence). CDR3 in amino acids: CASSVGAEAFF. The CDR3 DNA reads as TGTGCCAGCAGCGTAGGGGCTGAAGCTTTCTTT.

A few counts support this clone. The chain employs TRBV5-1 and TRBJ1-1, with a possible D match to TRBD1 (6 bases). There are 12 residues in the CDR3. V lost 1 base and J 12 bases, leaving 13 bases between the germline ends. From germline, CDR1 is SGHRS and CDR2 YFSETQ. DNA of the CDR3: TGCGCCAGCAGCTTGCGGCCAGGGGCGACTTTCTTT. Translating it yields CASSLRPGATFF.

The chain recombines TRBV7-3 with TRBJ2-7, with D possibly matching TRBD1 (6 bases). This CDR3 comprises 13 residues. Trimming stripped 6 bases from V and 3 bases from J, with 12 bases between. Germline V lookup: CDR1 SGHTA, CDR2 FQGTGA. The CDR3 nucleotides read TGTGCCAGCAGTCGGGACACCCACTACGAGCAGTACTTC. This sequence encodes CASSRDTHYEQYF.

The CDR3 loop reads CASSYSRPGEQYF. CDR3 nucleotide sequence: TGTGCCAGCAGTTACTCGAGACCAGGGGAGCAGTACTTC. The V and J genes are TRBV6-5 and TRBJ2-7; a possible D gene is TRBD1 (5 bases). Germline CDR1 reads MNHEY; CDR2 reads SVGAGI. V was trimmed by 0 bases and J by 7 bases, leaving 10 bases between them. The CDR3 spans 13 residues.

V usage is TRBV10-1 and J usage is TRBJ2-3; D is unresolved. The CDR3 is 11 residues long. V was trimmed by 6 bases and J by 2 bases, leaving 3 bases between them. CDR1 is WNHNN, CDR2 SYGVQD, per germline (reference sequence). CDR3 amino acids: CASRYTDTQYF. The DNA of the CDR3 is TGCGCCAGCAGATACACAGATACGCAGTATTTT.

V and J are TRBV30 and TRBJ2-4; 8 nucleotides line up with TRBD1. Germline-derived CDR1 and CDR2 are GTSNPN and SVGIG (reference sequence). This CDR3 is 15 amino acids long. V dropped 2 bases and J dropped 6; count of bases not matched to a gene: 9. The CDR3 spells CAWSPTGGFGNIQYF. The CDR3 DNA follows: TGTGCCTGGAGTCCCACAGGGGGTTTTGGAAACATTCAGTACTTC.

This clone was picked up a small number of times. The chain recombines TRBV4-2 with TRBJ2-7, with 7 nucleotides matching TRBD2. V dropped 0 bases and J dropped 6; count of bases not matched to a gene: 5. Germline values: CDR1 LGHNA, CDR2 YNFKEQ. The CDR3 has 14 residues. The CDR3 DNA sequence: TGTGCCAGCAGCCAAGACTCGGCTAGCGGCGAGCAGTACTTC. Residues: CASSQDSASGEQYF.

V gene TRBV13 combines with J gene TRBJ2-3; 14 nucleotides line up with TRBD2. V lost 8 bases to trimming and J lost 1 base; unmatched junction nucleotides: 14. Per the germline V gene, CDR1 is PRHDT and CDR2 is FYEKMQ (reference sequence). CDR3 length equals 19 residues. The CDR3: CASQETGTSGSRGTDTQYF. The CDR3 DNA reads as TGTGCCAGCCAAGAAACCGGGACTAGCGGGAGTCGGGGCACAGATACGCAGTATTTT.

This chain joins TRBV7-2 and TRBJ1-2; TRBD1 is a possible D gene (5 bases). Deletions cut 5 bases from V and 4 bases from J, with 11 bases between. This CDR3 comprises 13 residues. CDR1 is SGHTA and CDR2 is FQGNSA in the germline V gene. This CDR3 reads CASSQNRSYGYTF. DNA for the CDR3: TGTGCCAGCAGCCAGAACAGGTCCTATGGCTACACCTTC.

The chain links TRBV18 to TRBJ2-2, with D hard to call. The CDR3 totals 14 residues. V was shortened by 0 bases and J by 7 bases, with 9 bases between the two germline ends. Germline loops: CDR1 KGHSH, CDR2 LQKENI. The CDR3 spells CASSPPSPCGELFF. CDR3 in DNA: TGTGCCAGCTCACCACCGTCCCCTTGCGGGGAGCTGTTTTTT.

The J gene is TRBJ2-7, the V gene TRBV28, with 8 bases identical to TRBD2. This CDR3 is built from 15 residues. After removal of 6 bases from V and 0 bases from J, the junction contained 7 bases not matched to a gene. From germline, CDR1 is MDHEN and CDR2 SYDVKM. The CDR3 nucleotides read TGTGCCAGCAGGCCCACTAGCGGAACCTCCTACGAGCAGTACTTC. Amino acid sequence: CASRPTSGTSYEQYF.

The rearrangement uses TRBV7-2 and TRBJ2-7; possibly TRBD2 for D (5 bases). Trimming took off 0 bases at V and 0 bases at J, with 27 bases between the two ends. The CDR3 runs to 21 residues. The V gene's germline CDR1 is SGHTA and CDR2 FQGNSA. CDR3 sequence (DNA): TGTGCCAGCAGCTTAGCGTCTAAGGCTAGCCTCCATGCGCTAGTCTCCTACGAGCAGTACTTC. Residues: CASSLASKASLHALVSYEQYF.

The V gene is TRBV7-6, the J gene TRBJ1-5; 8 bases are shared with TRBD1. The germline V gene has CDR1 SGHVS and CDR2 FNYEAQ. The CDR3 extends over 16 amino acids. The V segment lost 5 bases and the J segment 2 bases; nucleotides outside the gene matches: 8. CDR3 in amino acids: CASSLKPGQGNQPQHF. The CDR3 DNA sequence: TGTGCCAGCAGCCTTAAACCGGGACAGGGCAATCAGCCCCAGCATTTT. The whole variable domain, remainder taken from reference TRBV7-6 and TRBJ1-5, is GAGVSQSPRYKVTKRGQDVALRCDPISGHVSLYWYRQALGQGPEFLTYFNYEAQQDKSGLPNDRFSAERPEGSISTLTIQRTEQRDSAMYRCASSLKPGQGNQPQHFGDGTRLSIL.

This chain connects TRBV19 to TRBJ1-1; a weak D match, TRBD1 (5 bases). V dropped 9 bases and J dropped 0 bases, with 11 bases sitting between them. Germline V CDR1 and CDR2: LNHDA, SQIVND (reference sequence). The CDR3 runs 13 residues. The CDR3 spells CASRERMNTEAFF. The CDR3 bases are TGTGCCAGCAGGGAACGAATGAACACTGAAGCTTTCTTT.

This clone was counted a few times. V gene TRBV4-1 combines with J gene TRBJ2-3; 13 bases agree with TRBD2. The germline V gene encodes CDR1 MGHRA and CDR2 YSYEKL. CDR3 length equals 18 residues. V shed 2 bases and J 5 bases; nucleotides not matched to a gene: 10. In DNA form, the CDR3 reads TGCGCCAGCAGCCAAAGCGCACTAGCGGGAGGGCAAGGAGATACGCAGTATTTT. Its translation: CASSQSALAGGQGDTQYF.

The chain recombines TRBV11-2 with TRBJ2-7, with D perhaps matching TRBD1 (5 bases). Trimming shortened V by 1 base and J by 6 bases, and 13 bases separated the two germline ends. The CDR3 spans 14 residues. Germline CDR1 and CDR2: SGHAT and FQNNGV. In nucleotides, the CDR3 is TGTGCCAGCAGCTTAGTTGGGCAGGGCGGCGAGCAGTACTTC. This translates into CASSLVGQGGEQYF. Filled out from reference TRBV11-2 and TRBJ2-7, the complete variable domain reads EAGVAQSPRYKIIEKRQSVAFWCNPISGHATLYWYQQILGQGPKLLIQFQNNGVVDDSQLPKDRFSAERLKGVDSTLKIQPAKLEDSAVYLCASSLVGQGGEQYFGPGTRLTVT.

This clone is a singleton in its sample. This rearrangement joins TRBV6-5 to TRBJ2-7; 10 bases map to TRBD2. Germline trimming cut 4 bases from V and 0 bases from J; bases unmatched to any gene: 6. CDR1 is MNHEY and CDR2 is SVGAGI in the germline V gene. This CDR3 region has 16 residues. The CDR3: CASSSPSGGYSYEQYF. In nucleotides, the CDR3 is TGTGCCAGCAGTTCCCCTAGCGGGGGTTACTCCTACGAGCAGTACTTC.

V and J are TRBV7-2 and TRBJ2-5; D is ambiguous. Germline CDR1 SGHTA, CDR2 FQGNSA. V was cut by 5 bases and J by 2 bases, with 15 bases left in between. The CDR3 contains 15 residues. Here the CDR3 reads CASSPNPASQETQYF. The DNA of the CDR3 is TGTGCCAGCAGCCCTAACCCCGCAAGTCAAGAGACCCAGTACTTC.

This chain uses TRBV7-9 with TRBJ2-7; 11 positions match TRBD1. Germline CDR1 and CDR2: SEHNR and FQNEAQ (reference sequence). J lost 3 bases, V lost 5 bases, and 6 bases had no gene match. The CDR3 spans 15 residues. The CDR3 loop is CASSLPGQGDYEQYF. Written as DNA, the CDR3 is TGTGCCAGCAGCCTCCCGGGACAGGGGGACTACGAGCAGTACTTC.

The chain joins TRBV19 to TRBJ2-1; D not certain. CDR1 is LNHDA and CDR2 is SQIVND in the germline V gene (reference sequence). This CDR3 is built from 13 residues. The ends were cut back, 6 bases at V and 3 bases at J, with 9 bases in the middle. The CDR3 sequence: CASRSADYNEQFF. CDR3 sequence (DNA): TGTGCCAGTAGATCTGCGGACTACAATGAGCAGTTCTTC.